The T cell receptor beta chain described here comes from a study of blood T cells in healthy people across ages. For the second PCR, which ran for roughly 6 to 12 cycles, a sample-barcoded 5' primer and a J-beta primer mix were used. Every sample gave at least 3 million paired-end reads containing CDR3. Via MiXCR, TCRdb re-called the 5' RACE reads, giving one row per CDR3 protein. The data show about 1 million distinct CDR3 sequences, around 27% seen once. The length of the CDR3 is 14 residues. V lost 4 bases and J lost 1, with 11 bases in between. Per the germline V gene, CDR1 is KGHSH and CDR2 is LQKENI. This clonotype was counted ten times or more. These data were also reused for a study on T cells of mothers and their children. That source notes: Mothers gave over 9 million TCR beta CDR3 reads each, and children roughly 3.3 million each. Slightly, though not significantly, more overlap was seen in related than in unrelated mother-child pairs.

The chain combines TRBV18 with TRBJ2-7, with D possibly matching TRBD2 (5 bases). The sample was blood. The sequence derives from a girl aged 2-9 years in good health. The DNA for the CDR3 is TGTGCCAGCTCACAAGGACGGGATTCCTACGAGCAGTACTTC. Translated, it gives CASSQGRDSYEQYF.